This T cell receptor beta chain was obtained from a study of T cell responses to AZD1222 COVID-19 vaccine. Using immunoSEQ multiplex PCR, the repertoire was profiled, and TCRdb retains in-frame clones only, with some absent. This table holds over 130,000 clones, roughly 92% found once. Study conclusions and caveats: Donors in the cohort were predominantly white British and more often female, and clonal diversity was possibly underestimated. After two AZD1222 doses, spike-specific TCR breadth and depth rose versus day 0. Nearly half of the spike-specific TCRs reportedly recognize variant regions that carry no mutations.

With regard to this clone: Antigen specificity is unknown.

The V and J ends lost 6 bases and 8 bases respectively, with 19 bases between them. The germline gives CDR1 SEHNR, CDR2 FQNEAQ (reference sequence). This CDR3 has 14 residues. This material consisted of peripheral blood, taken 28 days after the second AZD1222 dose. This sequence joins TRBV7-9 and TRBJ1-1, with D possibly being TRBD1 (6 bases). This clonotype was obtained from an adult who received the AZD1222 COVID-19 vaccine. CDR3 nucleotide sequence: TGTGCCAGCAGTAGAGGACAGCTAAAAGGGGAAGCTTTCTTT. Protein product: CASSRGQLKGEAFF. Based on the CDR3 plus reference TRBV7-9 and TRBJ1-1, the full variable domain is DTGVSQNPRHKITKRGQNVTFRCDPISEHNRLYWYRQTLGQGPEFLTYFQNEAQLEKSRLLSDRFSAERPKGSFSTLEIQRTEQGDSAMYLCASSRGQLKGEAFFGQGTRLTVV.